This T cell receptor (beta chain) was recovered during a study of shared clonotypes between healthy human individuals. Concerning this clone itself: Antigen unknown.

Profiled with immunoSEQ multiplex PCR; TCRdb holds only in-frame clones, not every one. This sample has about 2.1 million clones; 93% occur once, and the top ten carry approximately 1.7%. Whole-study findings and limits: Incompleteness in sorted-subset sequencing, despite large depth, was shown by rarefaction.

Naive CD8 populations comprised CD45RO-negative cells positively selected for CCR7, excluding terminally differentiated effector memory CD45RA+ cells. This receptor was obtained from a man between 18 and 29 years old in good health. Some clones in this sample may be carry-over from other donors' samples. What was sequenced was naive CD8+ T cells from PBMCs.

CDR3 nucleotides: TGTGCCAGCAGCCAAAGAGGACTAGCGTACGAGCAGTACTTC. Translating gives CASSQRGLAYEQYF. This sequence joins TRBV7-9 and TRBJ2-7; 9 bases match TRBD2. The CDR3 contains 14 residues. J lost 4 bases, V lost 5 bases, and 6 bases had no gene match. Germline-derived CDR1 and CDR2 are SEHNR and FQNEAQ (reference sequence).